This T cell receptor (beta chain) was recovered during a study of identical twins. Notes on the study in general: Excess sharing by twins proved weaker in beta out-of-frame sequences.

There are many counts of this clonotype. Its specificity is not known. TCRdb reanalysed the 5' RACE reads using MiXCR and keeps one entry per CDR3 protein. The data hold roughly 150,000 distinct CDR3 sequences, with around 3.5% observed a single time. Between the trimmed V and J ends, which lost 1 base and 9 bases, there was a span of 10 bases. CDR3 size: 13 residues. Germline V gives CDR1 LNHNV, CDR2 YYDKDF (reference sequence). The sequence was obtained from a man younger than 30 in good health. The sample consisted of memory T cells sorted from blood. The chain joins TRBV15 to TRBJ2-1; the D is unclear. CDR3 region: CATSRGGSGEQFF. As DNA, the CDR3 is TGTGCCACCAGCAGAGGGGGATCGGGTGAGCAGTTCTTC.